These 25 T cell receptor beta chains were sequenced from one sample in a study of STAT5B mutations in CD4+ large granular lymphocyte leukemia. The assay was immunoSEQ multiplex PCR, and TCRdb's table has in-frame clones only and misses some. There are approximately 21,000 clones in the sample; around 76% occur only once, and 0.35% to 0.5% lies in the top ten. The sequenced sample was CD4+ T cells from blood buffy coats. The source of these receptors is a human donor in good health.

The rearrangement joins TRBV7-2 to TRBJ2-7, with TRBD1 matching 7 bases. The CDR3 has 16 amino acids. CDR1 is SGHTA, CDR2 FQGNSA, per germline. Trimming took 3 bases from V and 1 from J; bases not matched to a gene: 9. For the CDR3, the DNA is TGTGCCAGCAGCTTCCCTGAAGGCAGGGGGTCCTACGAGCAGTACTTC. It translates to CASSFPEGRGSYEQYF.

The chain carries TRBV28 and TRBJ1-2; D is unclear. Germline V gene lookup returns CDR1 MDHEN and CDR2 SYDVKM. The CDR3 covers 12 residues. Trimming shortened V by 7 bases and J by 2 bases, and 8 bases separated the two germline ends. The DNA for the CDR3 is TGTGCCAGCACCTTGGGAAACTATGGCTACACCTTC. It is translated as CASTLGNYGYTF.

The V and J genes are TRBV12-5 and TRBJ2-7, with D possibly being TRBD1 (5 bases). The V gene's germline CDR1 is LGHNT and CDR2 FRNRAP. The V end was cut by 6 bases, the J end by 3 bases, with 12 bases between. The CDR3 has 13 residues. The CDR3 nucleotides are TGTGCTAGTGGGGGGCCTCCTCACTACGAGCAGTACTTC. Amino acid sequence: CASGGPPHYEQYF.

This clone was recorded a few times. The chain has TRBV5-6 and TRBJ2-5, with D perhaps matching TRBD1 or TRBD2 (5 bases each). CDR3 size: 14 residues. V was cut by 4 bases and J by 4 bases, with 14 bases left in between. CDR1 and CDR2 (germline): SGHDT, YYEEEE. Here the CDR3 reads CASSPQGVSETQYF. CDR3 in DNA: TGTGCCAGCAGCCCTCAGGGAGTATCAGAGACCCAGTACTTC.

The V and J genes are TRBV11-2 and TRBJ1-1, with D possibly matching TRBD1 (6 bases). From germline, CDR1 is SGHAT and CDR2 FQNNGV. The CDR3 spans 16 residues. With 5 bases removed from V and 1 base from J, the gap between germline ends came to 17 bases. In nucleotides, the CDR3 is TGTGCCAGCAGCCCCCAATTAGGGACAAGGAACACTGAAGCTTTCTTT. This encodes CASSPQLGTRNTEAFF.

V and J are TRBV4-1 and TRBJ2-5; 7 bases line up with TRBD1. The CDR3 is made up of 13 amino acids. Germline lookup yields CDR1 MGHRA and CDR2 YSYEKL. V lost 5 bases to trimming and J lost 4 bases; unmatched junction nucleotides: 4. The CDR3: CASSRGPVETQYF. CDR3 sequence (DNA): TGCGCCAGCAGCAGGGGGCCGGTAGAGACCCAGTACTTC.

V is TRBV19 and J is TRBJ2-1, with D perhaps matching TRBD2 (5 bases). Germline V CDR1 and CDR2: LNHDA, SQIVND (reference sequence). V lost 5 bases, J lost 5 bases, and 10 bases lay in between. The CDR3 covers 13 residues. DNA for the CDR3: TGTGCCAGTAGTCGGGGAAAGAACAATGAGCAGTTCTTC. Residues: CASSRGKNNEQFF.

CDR3 residues: CASSLGGVRRSYEQYF. For the CDR3, the DNA is TGTGCCAGCAGCTTAGGGGGGGTACGCCGCTCCTACGAGCAGTACTTC. The rearrangement uses TRBV7-2 and TRBJ2-7, with D possibly matching TRBD2 (6 bases). The V and J ends lost 1 base and 0 bases respectively, with 13 bases between them. This CDR3 region has 16 residues. CDR1 SGHTA and CDR2 FQGNSA come from the germline V gene.

The chain has TRBV15 and TRBJ1-3, with unresolved D. The CDR3 is 15 residues long. The germline V and J ends were trimmed by 0 bases and 0 bases, with 6 bases remaining between them. Germline V gene lookup returns CDR1 LNHNV and CDR2 YYDKDF (reference sequence). CDR3 in amino acids: CATSRDPASGNTIYF. In DNA, the CDR3 is TGTGCCACCAGCAGAGACCCCGCCTCTGGAAACACCATATATTTT.

The chain has TRBV21-1 and TRBJ1-2; the listed D gene, TRBD1, was not tested against the DNA. TRBV21-1 is labeled a pseudogene. The CDR3 is 17 residues long. In DNA form, the CDR3 reads TGTGCCAGCAGCAAAAGGGACAGGGGGTCAGAGGGGTATGGCTACACCTTC. Residues: CASSKRDRGSEGYGYTF.

This chain connects TRBV28 to TRBJ1-2; D remains ambiguous. This CDR3 region has 12 residues. Trimming left V 5 bases short and J 5 bases short, with 9 bases between. Per germline, CDR1 MDHEN and CDR2 SYDVKM. CDR3 nucleotide sequence: TGTGCCAGCAGTGGGAATTATTATGGCTACACCTTC. It codes for CASSGNYYGYTF.

The table lists this clone with a few counts. CDR3: CASSQDVRQEVDEQYF. CDR3 DNA sequence: TGCGCCAGCAGCCAAGACGTCCGGCAGGAGGTGGACGAGCAGTACTTC. The chain employs TRBV4-3 and TRBJ2-7; the D gene is possibly TRBD2 (5 bases). V shed 0 bases and J shed 5 bases, with 17 bases lying between them. The germline gives CDR1 LGHNA, CDR2 YSLEER. The CDR3 is 16 amino acids.

This chain links TRBV9 with TRBJ1-1; D remains unclear. V dropped 4 bases and J dropped 7 bases, with 11 bases sitting between them. CDR3 length equals 12 residues. Germline CDR1 and CDR2: SGDLS and YYNGEE. CDR3 region: CASSIAGGEAFF. CDR3 coding DNA: TGTGCCAGCAGCATTGCGGGCGGTGAAGCTTTCTTT.

The chain carries TRBV19 and TRBJ2-5; D gene ambiguous. The ends were cut back, 6 bases at V and 3 bases at J, with 11 bases in the middle. Looked up from germline, CDR1 is LNHDA and CDR2 is SQIVND (reference sequence). The CDR3 spans 13 residues. CDR3 in DNA: TGTGCCAGTAGCCCGGAATGGGAAGAGACCCAGTACTTC. It is translated as CASSPEWEETQYF.

V is TRBV28 and J is TRBJ1-2; D not resolved. The CDR3 is 11 residues long. Between the trimmed V and J ends, which lost 7 bases and 2 bases, there was a span of 5 bases. Germline lookup yields CDR1 MDHEN and CDR2 SYDVKM. The CDR3 sequence: CASTENYGYTF. Written as DNA, the CDR3 is TGTGCCAGCACCGAGAACTATGGCTACACCTTC.

The gene calls are TRBV10-3 and TRBJ1-2; 7 bases are a match to TRBD1. CDR3 length: 16 amino acids. J gave up 2 bases and V 2 bases, and 8 bases lay outside the gene matches. CDR1 ENHRY and CDR2 SYGVKD come from the germline V gene. DNA for the CDR3: TGTGCCATCAGTGAGGATCACCCGGGACAGAACTATGGCTACACCTTC. As protein: CAISEDHPGQNYGYTF.

The chain employs TRBV11-2 and TRBJ2-6; 8 bases are shared with TRBD2. The V and J ends lost 4 bases and 4 bases, in that order; junction bases with no gene match: 9. Germline V gene sequence: CDR1 SGHAT, CDR2 FQNNGV. CDR3 length equals 17 residues. CDR3 DNA: TGTGCCAGCAGCTCCCCGCGGGGGGCGGGCGGGGCCAACGTCCTGACTTTC. Translating it yields CASSSPRGAGGANVLTF.

The chain recombines TRBV7-2 with TRBJ2-2; possibly TRBD1 for D (5 bases). Between the trimmed V and J ends, which lost 2 bases and 4 bases, there was a span of 11 bases. The CDR3 is 15 amino acids. The germline CDR1 and CDR2 sequences are SGHTA and FQGNSA. In DNA, the CDR3 is TGTGCCAGCAGCTTATTGCAGGGTGGCACCGGGGAGCTGTTTTTT. It is translated as CASSLLQGGTGELFF.

The CDR3 loop reads CASTPPGGVGAFF. The CDR3 DNA follows: TGTGCCAGCACGCCACCGGGAGGGGTTGGGGCTTTCTTT. V is TRBV28 and J is TRBJ1-1, with D tentatively TRBD1 (5 bases). Germline V CDR1 and CDR2: MDHEN, SYDVKM. The V gene lost 7 bases and the J gene lost 11 bases, with 20 bases spanning the gap. This CDR3 has 13 residues.

The J gene is TRBJ2-2, the V gene TRBV19, with 8 bases aligning to TRBD2. The CDR3 extends over 16 amino acids. The germline V gene has CDR1 LNHDA and CDR2 SQIVND (reference sequence). Trimming took 3 bases from V and 1 from J; bases not matched to a gene: 4. The CDR3 nucleotides are TGTGCCAGTAGTATGAGCGGGAGTCGGAACACCGGGGAGCTGTTTTTT. It encodes CASSMSGSRNTGELFF.

The chain has TRBV5-6 and TRBJ2-3, with a possible D match to TRBD2 (7 bases). V lost 6 bases, J lost 0 bases, and 14 bases lay in between. The CDR3 has 15 amino acids. Germline CDR1 is SGHDT and CDR2 is YYEEEE. The chain's CDR3 is CASTGGRISTDTQYF. For the CDR3, the DNA is TGTGCCAGCACCGGGGGGCGGATTAGCACAGATACGCAGTATTTT. Based on the CDR3 plus reference TRBV5-6 and TRBJ2-3, the full variable domain is DAGVTQSPTHLIKTRGQQVTLRCSPKSGHDTVSWYQQALGQGPQFIFQYYEEEERQRGNFPDRFSGHQFPNYSSELNVNALLLGDSALYLCASTGGRISTDTQYFGPGTRLTVL.

The CDR3 loop is CASSQVGGGTGELFF. The CDR3 coding sequence is TGTGCCAGCAGCCAAGTTGGAGGGGGCACCGGGGAGCTGTTTTTT. The rearrangement joins TRBV4-2 to TRBJ2-2; either TRBD1 or TRBD2 may supply D (6 bases each). The CDR3 has 15 residues. Germline CDR1 LGHNA, CDR2 YNFKEQ. V was shortened by 1 base and J by 4 bases, with 10 bases between the two germline ends.

This rearrangement joins TRBV7-8 to TRBJ1-2; 8 nucleotides align to TRBD1. The germline V gene encodes CDR1 SGHVS and CDR2 FQNEAQ. J lost 8 bases, V lost 5 bases, and 10 bases had no gene match. This CDR3 comprises 14 residues. Written as DNA, the CDR3 is TGTGCCAGCAGCCTGACGGACAGGGTGGAGGGCTACACCTTC. It translates to CASSLTDRVEGYTF.

J is TRBJ1-6 and V is TRBV7-2; a possible D gene is TRBD1 (6 bases). Germline V gives CDR1 SGHTA, CDR2 FQGNSA. V gave up 5 bases and J gave up 10 bases, with 18 bases separating them. The CDR3 consists of 15 residues. The CDR3 DNA is TGTGCCAGCAGCCCCACCTGGGGGGCAGGATCACCCCTCCACTTT. It encodes CASSPTWGAGSPLHF. Based on the CDR3 plus reference TRBV7-2 and TRBJ1-6, the full variable domain is GAGVSQSPSNKVTEKGKDVELRCDPISGHTALYWYRQSLGQGLEFLIYFQGNSAPDKSGLPSDRFSAERTGGSVSTLTIQRTQQEDSAVYLCASSPTWGAGSPLHFGNGTRLTVT.

The chain is built from TRBV28 and TRBJ2-7; possible D gene TRBD2, 6 bases. V was clipped by 3 bases and J by 4 bases, with 19 bases between them. The CDR3 consists of 16 residues. The germline V gene has CDR1 MDHEN and CDR2 SYDVKM. The CDR3 spells CASSFFKMAGSYEQYF. The DNA for the CDR3 is TGTGCCAGCAGTTTTTTCAAGATGGCGGGATCGTACGAGCAGTACTTC. The whole variable domain, filled in from reference TRBV28 and TRBJ2-7, reads DVKVTQSSRYLVKRTGEKVFLECVQDMDHENMFWYRQDPGLGLRLIYFSYDVKMKEKGDIPEGYSVSREKKERFSLILESASTNQTSMYLCASSFFKMAGSYEQYFGPGTRLTVT.